The next 26 T cell receptor beta chains were all read from a single sample in a study of beta chain features in type 1 diabetes. Whole-study findings and limits: A moderate, significant TCRB CDR3 shortening appeared in type 1 diabetes across four CD4+ subsets.

The authors reverse transcribed all of the isolated RNA, so sequencing captured expressed TCRB transcripts. The protocol was immunoSEQ multiplex PCR, while the TCRdb copy is restricted to in-frame clones and leaves out a portion. The data show approximately 260,000 clones, approximately 24% seen once. These receptors have no identified antigens. Material: naive CD4+ T cells from blood. The origin of the receptors is a woman in her twenties or thirties with type 1 diabetes.

The chain couples TRBV7-9 to TRBJ2-7, with D perhaps matching TRBD2 (6 bases). The CDR3 runs to 15 residues. Germline CDR1 SEHNR, CDR2 FQNEAQ (reference sequence). Trimming stripped 0 bases from V and 2 bases from J, with 11 bases between. CDR3 nucleotide sequence: TGTGCCAGCAGCTTAGCCTGGGACTTGCCCTACGAGCAGTACTTC. Protein sequence: CASSLAWDLPYEQYF.

About this clone: Other DNA variants within this sample encode the same CDR3. The chain is built from TRBV30 and TRBJ1-1, with TRBD1 as a possible D gene (5 bases). Germline CDR1 reads GTSNPN; CDR2 reads SVGIG (reference sequence). The CDR3 spans 13 residues. Trimming stripped 2 bases from V and 1 base from J, with 8 bases between. CDR3 sequence: CAWSLTGNTEAFF. CDR3 bases: TGTGCCTGGAGTTTAACAGGGAACACTGAAGCTTTCTTT.

This clone was detected only a few times. V gene TRBV5-6 combines with J gene TRBJ2-7; D not resolved. The germline V gene has CDR1 SGHDT and CDR2 YYEEEE. The CDR3 is 11 residues long. V lost 1 base, J lost 5 bases, and 4 bases lay in between. Here the CDR3 reads CASSLTDEQYF. In nucleotides, the CDR3 is TGTGCCAGCAGCTTGACGGACGAGCAGTACTTC.

The chain combines TRBV19 with TRBJ2-7, with D possibly being TRBD2 (5 bases). The CDR3 runs to 16 residues. Germline-derived CDR1 and CDR2 are LNHDA and SQIVND (reference sequence). V was pared by 5 bases and J by 2 bases, with 19 bases between. The CDR3 DNA is TGTGCCAGTAGTGGACTCTCGGCAGGAGCTACCTACGAGCAGTACTTC. It specifies CASSGLSAGATYEQYF.

This clone was found a few times. CDR3 DNA: TGCAGCGTTCCGACTGGGGCCAGAGAAAAACTGTTTTTT. The encoded protein is CSVPTGAREKLFF. The chain employs TRBV29-1 and TRBJ1-4; D is perhaps TRBD1 (5 bases). Trimming left V 5 bases short and J 8 bases short, with 15 bases between. The CDR3 length is 13 residues. CDR1 and CDR2 (germline): SQVTM, ANQGSEA.

In this sample, this clone turned up a few times. This chain uses TRBV5-1 with TRBJ2-6; D uncertain. The V end was cut by 0 bases, the J end by 0 bases, with 7 bases between. CDR1 is SGHRS and CDR2 is YFSETQ in the germline V gene. The CDR3 extends over 16 amino acids. The CDR3 protein is CASSLAADSGANVLTF. In nucleotides, the CDR3 is TGCGCCAGCAGCTTGGCCGCAGACTCTGGGGCCAACGTCCTGACTTTC.

V is TRBV7-2 and J is TRBJ1-5; D gene unclear. V was cut by 1 base and J by 6 bases, with 4 bases left in between. This CDR3 is built from 12 residues. The germline V gene encodes CDR1 SGHTA and CDR2 FQGNSA. The CDR3 protein is CASSLVAQPQHF. The CDR3 nucleotides are TGTGCCAGCAGCTTAGTGGCTCAGCCCCAGCATTTT. The variable domain in full, with the rest retrieved from reference TRBV7-2 and TRBJ1-5, is GAGVSQSPSNKVTEKGKDVELRCDPISGHTALYWYRQSLGQGLEFLIYFQGNSAPDKSGLPSDRFSAERTGGSVSTLTIQRTQQEDSAVYLCASSLVAQPQHFGDGTRLSIL.

This clone was detected only a few times. This chain links TRBV6-4 with TRBJ2-1, with TRBD2 identical over 11 bases. V was pared by 4 bases and J by 9 bases, with 5 bases of the junction left unmatched. CDR3 length equals 14 residues. Germline-derived CDR1 and CDR2 are MRHNA and SNTAGT. CDR3 sequence reads: CASSVAGGPGEQFF. CDR3 sequence (DNA): TGTGCCAGCAGTGTAGCGGGAGGGCCGGGTGAGCAGTTCTTC.

This clone was detected a few times. This rearrangement joins TRBV4-1 to TRBJ2-2; TRBD1 might be the D (5 bases). This CDR3 has 16 residues. The germline V gene encodes CDR1 MGHRA and CDR2 YSYEKL. The V end lost 0 bases, the J end lost 4 bases, and 12 bases lay between the germline ends. The CDR3 protein is CASSQDPRVVTGELFF. CDR3 sequence (DNA): TGCGCCAGCAGCCAAGATCCCAGGGTGGTCACCGGGGAGCTGTTTTTT.

This chain joins TRBV28 and TRBJ2-7; TRBD2 matches 9 bases. The CDR3 totals 16 residues. Trimming took 5 bases from V and 3 from J; bases not matched to a gene: 11. From germline, CDR1 is MDHEN and CDR2 SYDVKM. CDR3 sequence (DNA): TGTGCCAGCAGTCCCCGAGGGGTAGCGGGAGACTACGAGCAGTACTTC. Encoded protein: CASSPRGVAGDYEQYF.

This chain links TRBV14 with TRBJ2-7; D is perhaps TRBD1 (5 bases). Germline V gives CDR1 SGHDN, CDR2 FVKESK. The CDR3 length is 12 residues. Trimming cost V 0 bases and J 6 bases, with 6 bases left between them. The CDR3 bases are TGTGCCAGCAGCCAAGAAGACAGCGAGCAGTACTTC. The encoded protein is CASSQEDSEQYF.

Points on this clone: The identical CDR3 is also encoded by other nucleotide sequences in the sample. The rearrangement joins TRBV30 to TRBJ1-5; D possibly corresponds to TRBD1 (6 bases). The CDR3 consists of 13 residues. Trimming took off 3 bases at V and 4 bases at J, with 10 bases between the two ends. Germline V gives CDR1 GTSNPN, CDR2 SVGIG (reference sequence). The CDR3 nucleotides are TGTGCCTGGAGCCTGGACAGTAATCAGCCCCAGCATTTT. This codes for CAWSLDSNQPQHF.

This clone has more than one count but fewer than ten. V usage is TRBV25-1 and J usage is TRBJ2-3, with 7 bases matching TRBD1. The J segment lost 5 bases and the V segment lost 9 bases, leaving 11 bases of the junction unmatched. Germline V gives CDR1 MGHDK, CDR2 SYGVNS. This CDR3 spans 14 amino acids. CDR3 in amino acids: CASSGTDRLDTQYF. CDR3 nucleotides: TGTGCCAGTTCCGGGACAGACCGACTAGATACGCAGTATTTT.

This clone was picked up a small number of times. The DNA for the CDR3 is TGCGCCAGCAGCCTCGGGGTAGCGCCGGGAAATGAGCAGTTCTTC. This codes for CASSLGVAPGNEQFF. The chain has TRBV5-1 and TRBJ2-1, with a possible D match to TRBD2 (5 bases). V shed 4 bases and J shed 7 bases, with 18 bases lying between them. The CDR3 sequence is 15 residues long. Per germline, CDR1 SGHRS and CDR2 YFSETQ.

The gene calls are TRBV18 and TRBJ1-1; D gene unclear. The V and J ends lost 1 base and 0 bases respectively, with 6 bases between them. This CDR3 is 14 amino acids long. Germline values: CDR1 KGHSH, CDR2 LQKENI. The CDR3 DNA reads TGTGCCAGCTCACCACAACAGTTGAACACTGAAGCTTTCTTT. Protein sequence: CASSPQQLNTEAFF.

The gene calls are TRBV4-1 and TRBJ2-1, with 14 bases aligning to TRBD2. Losses at the gene ends were 1 base for V and 0 bases for J; bases not matched to a gene: 11. The germline CDR1 and CDR2 sequences are MGHRA and YSYEKL. This CDR3 contains 21 residues. Written as DNA, the CDR3 is TGCGCCAGCAGCCAAGTGGGACTAGCGGGAGTACGGGTCGGCTCCTACAATGAGCAGTTCTTC. Its protein is CASSQVGLAGVRVGSYNEQFF.

This sequence joins TRBV15 and TRBJ2-3; no firm D call. The CDR3 covers 15 residues. CDR1 is LNHNV and CDR2 is YYDKDF in the germline V gene (reference sequence). V lost 0 bases and J 0 bases, leaving 7 bases between the germline ends. The CDR3 here is CATSRDVGSTDTQYF. The CDR3 nucleotides are TGTGCCACCAGCAGAGATGTGGGCAGCACAGATACGCAGTATTTT.

This sequence joins TRBV28 and TRBJ1-1; the D gene is possibly TRBD1 (6 bases). CDR3 size: 16 residues. Germline V gives CDR1 MDHEN, CDR2 SYDVKM. Deletions cut 3 bases from V and 1 base from J, with 15 bases between. For the CDR3, the DNA is TGTGCCAGCAGTTTTGGGCAGGGGATTGAGAACACTGAAGCTTTCTTT. Encoded protein: CASSFGQGIENTEAFF.

The rearrangement links TRBV29-1 to TRBJ2-5; 7 bases fit TRBD1. Germline V gene lookup returns CDR1 SQVTM and CDR2 ANQGSEA. V shed 4 bases, J shed 2 bases, and the junction held 10 bases outside the gene matches. This CDR3 spans 15 amino acids. The CDR3 loop reads CSVAGTARFQETQYF. The CDR3 DNA reads TGCAGCGTTGCCGGGACAGCTCGATTTCAAGAGACCCAGTACTTC.

V usage is TRBV29-1 and J usage is TRBJ2-2; D may be TRBD2 (6 bases). The CDR3 has 13 residues. V lost 3 bases and J lost 2, with 7 bases in between. The germline V gene encodes CDR1 SQVTM and CDR2 ANQGSEA. The CDR3: CSVDGSNTGELFF. CDR3 in DNA: TGCAGCGTTGACGGGAGTAACACCGGGGAGCTGTTTTTT.

This clone was found a few times. J is TRBJ1-5 and V is TRBV4-2, with 7 bases lining up with TRBD1. The CDR3 totals 17 residues. The V gene's germline CDR1 is LGHNA and CDR2 YNFKEQ. The trim removed 1 base at V and 1 base at J, leaving 7 bases unmatched. The CDR3 nucleotides read TGTGCCAGCAGCCAAGCCCCGACAGGGACGAGCAATCAGCCCCAGCATTTT. Protein product: CASSQAPTGTSNQPQHF.

The chain carries TRBV18 and TRBJ1-2; TRBD1 agrees at 11 bases. With 5 bases clipped from V and 7 bases from J, the junction kept 6 bases outside the gene matches. Germline loops: CDR1 KGHSH, CDR2 LQKENI. This CDR3 contains 14 residues. The CDR3 DNA follows: TGTGCCAGCTCAATCGGACAGGGGGCTAGTGGCTACACCTTC. It is translated as CASSIGQGASGYTF.

The V gene is TRBV30, the J gene TRBJ2-1, with TRBD2 matching over 7 bases. The V gene end was trimmed by 2 bases and the J gene end by 3 bases; junction bases not matched to a gene: 7. CDR3 length: 15 amino acids. Looked up from germline, CDR1 is GTSNPN and CDR2 is SVGIG (reference sequence). The DNA for the CDR3 is TGTGCCTGGAGTACCCTCGCGGGAGTCTACAATGAGCAGTTCTTC. Protein product: CAWSTLAGVYNEQFF.

The chain couples TRBV2 to TRBJ2-5; 13 nucleotides agree with TRBD2. CDR3 length: 15 amino acids. Germline-derived CDR1 and CDR2 are SNHLY and FYNNEI. With 8 bases clipped from V and 4 bases from J, the junction kept 7 bases outside the gene matches. In DNA form, the CDR3 reads TGTGCCAGCTCATCGACTAGCGGGAGGAGAGAGACCCAGTACTTC. It yields the protein CASSSTSGRRETQYF.

In its sample, this clone was seen a few times. The CDR3 nucleotides read TGCAGCGTTGAAATGGCAGGGGGCGCCTACAATGAGCAGTTCTTC. Its protein product is CSVEMAGGAYNEQFF. This chain uses TRBV29-1 with TRBJ2-1, with 8 bases fitting TRBD1. With V trimmed by 2 bases and J by 2 bases, 5 bases remained unmatched. This CDR3 has 15 amino acids. Germline CDR1 reads SQVTM; CDR2 reads ANQGSEA.

This clone was observed a few times. The chain couples TRBV28 to TRBJ2-5, with D hard to call. The V gene's germline CDR1 is MDHEN and CDR2 SYDVKM. The ends were cut back, 4 bases at V and 9 bases at J, with 12 bases in the middle. The CDR3 runs to 12 residues. The DNA of the CDR3 is TGTGCCAGCAGTTCCCCCCTATTTGCCCAGTACTTC. It specifies CASSSPLFAQYF.